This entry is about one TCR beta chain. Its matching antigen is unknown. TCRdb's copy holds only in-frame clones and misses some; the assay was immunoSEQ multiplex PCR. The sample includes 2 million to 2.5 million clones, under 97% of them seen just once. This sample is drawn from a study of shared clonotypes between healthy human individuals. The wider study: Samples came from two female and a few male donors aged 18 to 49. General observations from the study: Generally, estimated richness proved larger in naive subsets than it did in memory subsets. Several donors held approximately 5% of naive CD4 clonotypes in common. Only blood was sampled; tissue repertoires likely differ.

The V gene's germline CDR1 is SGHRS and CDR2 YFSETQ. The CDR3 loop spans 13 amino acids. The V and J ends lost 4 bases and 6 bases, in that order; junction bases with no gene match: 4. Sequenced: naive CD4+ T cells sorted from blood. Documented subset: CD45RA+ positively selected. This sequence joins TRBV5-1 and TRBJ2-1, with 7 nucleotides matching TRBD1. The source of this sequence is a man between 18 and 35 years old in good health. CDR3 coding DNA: TGCGCCAGCAGCACAGGGGATCTCAATGAGCAGTTCTTC. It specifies CASSTGDLNEQFF. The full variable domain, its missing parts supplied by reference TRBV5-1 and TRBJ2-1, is KAGVTQTPRYLIKTRGQQVTLSCSPISGHRSVSWYQQTPGQGLQFLFEYFSETQRNKGNFPGRFSGRQFSNSRSEMNVSTLELGDSALYLCASSTGDLNEQFFGPGTRLTVL.